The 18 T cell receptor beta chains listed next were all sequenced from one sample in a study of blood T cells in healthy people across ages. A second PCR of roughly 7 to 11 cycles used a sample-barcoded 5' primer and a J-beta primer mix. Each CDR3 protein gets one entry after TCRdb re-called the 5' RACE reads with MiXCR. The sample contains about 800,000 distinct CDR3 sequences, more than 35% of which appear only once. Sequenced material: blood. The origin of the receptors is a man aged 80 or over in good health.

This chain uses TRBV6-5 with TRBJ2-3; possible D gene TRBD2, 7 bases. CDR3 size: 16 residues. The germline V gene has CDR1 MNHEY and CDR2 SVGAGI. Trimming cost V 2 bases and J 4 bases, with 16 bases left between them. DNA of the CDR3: TGTGCCAGCAGTTACGCGATCGGGGGGCCTTCAGATACGCAGTATTTT. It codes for CASSYAIGGPSDTQYF.

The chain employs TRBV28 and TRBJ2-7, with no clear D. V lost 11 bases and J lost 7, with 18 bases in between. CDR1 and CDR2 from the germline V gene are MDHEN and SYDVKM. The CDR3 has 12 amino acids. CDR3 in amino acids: CAGTAGVGEQYF. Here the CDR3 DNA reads TGTGCCGGCACGGCCGGAGTGGGGGAGCAGTACTTC.

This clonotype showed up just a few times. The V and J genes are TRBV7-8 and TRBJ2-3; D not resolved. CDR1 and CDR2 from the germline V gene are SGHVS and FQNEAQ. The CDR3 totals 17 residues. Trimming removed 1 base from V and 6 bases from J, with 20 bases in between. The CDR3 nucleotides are TGTGCCAGCAGCTTAGAAGCCGGAGTTATGTTCCGGGATACGCAGTATTTT. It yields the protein CASSLEAGVMFRDTQYF.

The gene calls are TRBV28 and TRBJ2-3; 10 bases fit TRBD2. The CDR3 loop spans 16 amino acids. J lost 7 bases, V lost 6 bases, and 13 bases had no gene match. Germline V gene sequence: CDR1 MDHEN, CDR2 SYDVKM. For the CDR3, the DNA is TGTGCCAGCAGGGGCCGACCAGCGGGAGGGGTAAATACGCAGTATTTT. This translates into CASRGRPAGGVNTQYF.

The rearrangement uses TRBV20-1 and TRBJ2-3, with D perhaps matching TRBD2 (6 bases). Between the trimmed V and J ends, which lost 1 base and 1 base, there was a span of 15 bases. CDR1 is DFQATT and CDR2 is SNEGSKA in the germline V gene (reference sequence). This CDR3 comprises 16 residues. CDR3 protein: CSARVGTVTGTDTQYF. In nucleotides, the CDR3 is TGCAGTGCTAGAGTAGGGACTGTGACGGGCACAGATACGCAGTATTTT.

The CDR3 spells CASSGLTSGTEHQSSYNEQFF. DNA for the CDR3: TGTGCCAGCAGCGGCCTGACTAGCGGGACAGAACATCAGAGCTCCTACAATGAGCAGTTCTTC. The rearrangement joins TRBV11-2 to TRBJ2-1; TRBD2 aligns across 11 bases. The CDR3 loop spans 21 amino acids. V shed 5 bases and J 0 bases; nucleotides not matched to a gene: 18. CDR1 is SGHAT, CDR2 FQNNGV, per germline.

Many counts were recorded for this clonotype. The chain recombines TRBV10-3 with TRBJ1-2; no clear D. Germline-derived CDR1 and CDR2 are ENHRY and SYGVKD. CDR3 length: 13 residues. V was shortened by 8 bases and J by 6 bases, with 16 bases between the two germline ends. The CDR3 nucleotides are TGTGCCATCTCGGTCCCCGGTTGGGATGGCTACACCTTC. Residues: CAISVPGWDGYTF.

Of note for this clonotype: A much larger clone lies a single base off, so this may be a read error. The chain's CDR3 is CSVRCGEFGVYEQYF. The CDR3 DNA is TGCAGCGTTCGTTGCGGGGAATTTGGAGTCTACGAGCAGTACTTC. V gene TRBV29-1 combines with J gene TRBJ2-7; D possibly corresponds to TRBD2 (6 bases). Trimming cost V 5 bases and J 3 bases, with 20 bases left between them. The CDR3 sequence is 15 residues long. CDR1 and CDR2 from the germline V gene are SQVTM and ANQGSEA.

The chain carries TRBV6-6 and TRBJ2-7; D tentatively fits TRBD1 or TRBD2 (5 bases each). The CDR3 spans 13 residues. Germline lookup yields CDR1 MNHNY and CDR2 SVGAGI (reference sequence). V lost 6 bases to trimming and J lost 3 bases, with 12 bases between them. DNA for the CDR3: TGTGCCAGCAGACTCGGGGACCTCTACGAGCAGTACTTC. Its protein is CASRLGDLYEQYF.

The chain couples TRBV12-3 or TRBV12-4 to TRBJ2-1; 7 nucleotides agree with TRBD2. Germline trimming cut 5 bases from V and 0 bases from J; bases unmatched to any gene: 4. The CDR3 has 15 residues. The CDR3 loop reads CASSLERDSYNEQFF. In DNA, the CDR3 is TGTGCCAGCAGTCTCGAGCGGGACTCCTACAATGAGCAGTTCTTC.

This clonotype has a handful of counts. The DNA of the CDR3 is TGTGCCATCAGTGAGCGGGGTAGCAATCAGCCCCAGCATTTT. As protein: CAISERGSNQPQHF. The chain is built from TRBV10-3 and TRBJ1-5; D ambiguous. Trimming took 2 bases from V and 0 from J, leaving 5 bases between them. This CDR3 has 14 amino acids. Germline V gene sequence: CDR1 ENHRY, CDR2 SYGVKD.

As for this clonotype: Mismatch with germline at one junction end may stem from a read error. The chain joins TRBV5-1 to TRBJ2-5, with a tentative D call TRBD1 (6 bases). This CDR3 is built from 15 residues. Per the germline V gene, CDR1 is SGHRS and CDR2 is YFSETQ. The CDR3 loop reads CATSANTGSQETQYF. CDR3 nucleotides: TGCGCCACCAGCGCGAATACAGGGTCCCAAGAGACCCAGTACTTC.

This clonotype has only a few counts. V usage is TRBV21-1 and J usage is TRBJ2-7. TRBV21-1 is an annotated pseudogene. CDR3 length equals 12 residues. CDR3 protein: CASSTSDYEQYF. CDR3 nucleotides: TGTGCCAGCAGCACCTCGGACTACGAGCAGTACTTC.

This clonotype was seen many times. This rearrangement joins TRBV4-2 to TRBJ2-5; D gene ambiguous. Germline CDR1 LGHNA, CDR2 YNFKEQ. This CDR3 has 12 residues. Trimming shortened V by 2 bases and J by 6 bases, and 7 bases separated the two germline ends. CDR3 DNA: TGTGCCAGCAGCCAATTTGGCAAGACCCAGTACTTC. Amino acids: CASSQFGKTQYF.

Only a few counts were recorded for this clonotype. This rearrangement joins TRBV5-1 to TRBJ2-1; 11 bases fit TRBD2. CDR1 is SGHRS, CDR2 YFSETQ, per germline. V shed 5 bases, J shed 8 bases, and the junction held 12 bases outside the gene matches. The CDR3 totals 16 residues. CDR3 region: CASRNSGGAARYEQFF. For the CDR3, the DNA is TGCGCCAGCAGGAATAGCGGGGGGGCCGCGAGGTATGAGCAGTTCTTC.

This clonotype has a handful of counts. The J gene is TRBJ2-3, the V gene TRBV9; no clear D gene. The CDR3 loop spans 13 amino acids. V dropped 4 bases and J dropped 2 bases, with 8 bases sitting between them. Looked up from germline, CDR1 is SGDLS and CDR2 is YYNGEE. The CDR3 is CASSPRLTDTQYF. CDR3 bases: TGTGCCAGCAGCCCTCGACTCACAGATACGCAGTATTTT.

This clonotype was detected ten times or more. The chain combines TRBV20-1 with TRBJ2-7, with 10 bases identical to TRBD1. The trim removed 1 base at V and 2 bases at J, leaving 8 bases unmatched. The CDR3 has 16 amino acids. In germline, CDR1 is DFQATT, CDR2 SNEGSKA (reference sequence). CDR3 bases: TGCAGTGCTAGAGTGGCAGGAGGGACAGGGGCCTACGAGCAGTACTTC. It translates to CSARVAGGTGAYEQYF.

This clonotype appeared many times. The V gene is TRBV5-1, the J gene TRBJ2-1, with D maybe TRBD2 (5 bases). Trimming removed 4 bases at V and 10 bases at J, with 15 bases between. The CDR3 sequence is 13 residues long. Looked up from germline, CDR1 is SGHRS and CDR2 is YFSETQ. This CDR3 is CASSTPSGPEQFF. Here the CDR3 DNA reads TGCGCCAGCAGCACGCCAAGCGGTCCCGAGCAGTTCTTC.